The 22 T cell receptor beta chains below were found in one sample sequenced in a study of T and B cells in COVID-19 patients. TRB rearrangements were amplified by multiplex PCR with BIOMED2 TRB-A/B primers. Each CDR3 protein gets one entry after TCRdb re-called the multiplex PCR reads with MiXCR. The table shows under 20,000 distinct CDR3 sequences, with 27% occurring only once. Blood genomic DNA input for TRB amplification was 250-500 ng. Sample: blood. These receptors were taken from a human donor who had recovered from COVID-19.

This clonotype is termed medium-sized (0.01 to 0.1%). The chain combines TRBV19 with TRBJ1-1; possibly TRBD1 for D (5 bases). Trimming took 5 bases from V and 5 from J, leaving 12 bases between them. CDR3 size: 13 residues. Germline CDR1 LNHDA, CDR2 SQIVND (reference sequence). The CDR3, as DNA: TGTGCCAGTAGTTTCTCAGGGCAGACTGAAGCTTTCTTT. Translated, it gives CASSFSGQTEAFF. Combining the CDR3 with reference TRBV19 and TRBJ1-1 gives the whole variable domain DGGITQSPKYLFRKEGQNVTLSCEQNLNHDAMYWYRQDPGQGLRLIYYSQIVNDFQKGDIAEGYSVSREKKESFPLTVTSAQKNPTAFYLCASSFSGQTEAFFGQGTRLTVV.

Remarks on this clonotype: Just one base apart from a much larger clone, this may be a read error. J is TRBJ2-7 and V is TRBV12-3 or TRBV12-4, with 10 nucleotides matching TRBD1. V shed 8 bases and J 6 bases; nucleotides not matched to a gene: 10. The length of the CDR3 is 14 residues. As DNA, the CDR3 is TGTGCCAGCCCCGAGGTAGGACAGGGGGGCGAGCAGTACTTC. Protein: CASPEVGQGGEQYF.

This clonotype was found many times. V and J are TRBV12-3 or TRBV12-4 and TRBJ2-7; D perhaps matches TRBD1 (6 bases). Trimming removed 3 bases from V and 2 bases from J, with 14 bases in between. The CDR3 totals 15 residues. In DNA, the CDR3 is TGTGCCAGCAGTTTTCAGGGGCAGGGACCCTACGAGCAGTACTTC. Translation: CASSFQGQGPYEQYF.

Many counts were recorded for this clonotype. The gene calls are TRBV6-5 and TRBJ2-7, with D unclear. The CDR3 length is 13 residues. Germline CDR1 MNHEY, CDR2 SVGAGI. V was pared by 5 bases and J by 3 bases, with 11 bases between. CDR3 in DNA: TGTGCCAGCAGTATACAAACACACTACGAGCAGTACTTC. Residues: CASSIQTHYEQYF.

This clonotype was counted only a few times. The genes are TRBV6-1 and TRBJ1-2; D gene uncertain. The germline gives CDR1 MNHNS, CDR2 SASEGT. The CDR3 covers 15 residues. With 4 bases removed from V and 5 bases from J, the gap between germline ends came to 17 bases. CDR3 in DNA: TGTGCCAGCAGTGTCGAAAACCGGGCCCCATATGGCTACACCTTC. This sequence encodes CASSVENRAPYGYTF.

The chain uses TRBV6-4 and TRBJ2-1; TRBD1 is a possible D gene (5 bases). Trimming removed 5 bases from V and 13 bases from J, with 15 bases in between. Germline CDR1 is MRHNA and CDR2 is SNTAGT. The CDR3 consists of 12 residues. DNA of the CDR3: TGTGCCAGCAGTTTCGCGGTGGGGCGACAGTTCTTC. Its translation: CASSFAVGRQFF.

In its sample, this clonotype was seen a few times. The chain combines TRBV6-6 with TRBJ2-3; the match to TRBD2 covers 10 bases. CDR1 and CDR2 (germline): MNHNY, SVGAGI (reference sequence). V lost 5 bases to trimming and J lost 1 base; unmatched junction nucleotides: 3. CDR3 length: 15 amino acids. CDR3 sequence: CASSLSGRGTDTQYF. The CDR3 DNA sequence: TGTGCCAGCAGTCTCAGCGGGAGGGGCACAGATACGCAGTATTTT.

The CDR3 nucleotides read TGTGCCAGCAGCCAGGTAGACGATGGTAGGGGCTACACCTTC. Its translation: CASSQVDDGRGYTF. V usage is TRBV7-9 and J usage is TRBJ1-2; no clear D gene. CDR3 length equals 14 residues. The V gene lost 5 bases and the J gene lost 8 bases, with 18 bases spanning the gap. Germline V gene lookup returns CDR1 SEHNR and CDR2 FQNEAQ (reference sequence). Supplemented by reference TRBV7-9 and TRBJ1-2, the full variable domain reads DTGVSQNPRHKITKRGQNVTFRCDPISEHNRLYWYRQTLGQGPEFLTYFQNEAQLEKSRLLSDRFSAERPKGSFSTLEIQRTEQGDSAMYLCASSQVDDGRGYTFGSGTRLTVV.

In this sample, this clonotype turned up a few times. The chain combines TRBV12-3 or TRBV12-4 with TRBJ2-7, with TRBD1 as a possible D gene (6 bases). The V gene lost 3 bases and the J gene lost 5 bases, with 14 bases spanning the gap. This CDR3 is 14 amino acids long. CDR3 protein: CASSLQMAGDEQYF. For the CDR3, the DNA is TGTGCCAGCAGTTTGCAAATGGCAGGGGACGAGCAGTACTTC.

This clonotype is termed medium-sized (0.01 to 0.1%). The chain uses TRBV27 and TRBJ2-7, with 7 bases matching TRBD1. CDR3 length: 15 amino acids. V shed 0 bases and J 2 bases; nucleotides not matched to a gene: 4. Per the germline V gene, CDR1 is MNHEY and CDR2 is SMNVEV (reference sequence). The CDR3 loop reads CASSLSWDRAYEQYF. For the CDR3, the DNA is TGTGCCAGCAGTTTATCTTGGGACAGAGCCTACGAGCAGTACTTC.

CDR3 amino acids: CASSAYTGHHSSYEQYF. CDR3 coding DNA: TGTGCCAGCAGCGCGTATACGGGACACCATTCCTCCTACGAGCAGTACTTC. The chain combines TRBV13 with TRBJ2-7; D is possibly TRBD1 (6 bases). Trimming cost V 5 bases and J 0 bases, with 20 bases left between them. Germline V gene sequence: CDR1 PRHDT, CDR2 FYEKMQ (reference sequence). The CDR3 is made up of 17 amino acids.

The genes are TRBV12-3 or TRBV12-4 and TRBJ1-1; D is undetermined. The V and J ends lost 8 bases and 1 base respectively, with 26 bases between them. The CDR3 consists of 18 residues. CDR3 in amino acids: CASYFMSGDHKPNTEAFF. The DNA of the CDR3 is TGTGCCAGCTATTTTATGTCGGGAGATCACAAACCGAACACTGAAGCTTTCTTT.

This clonotype was detected many times. In DNA, the CDR3 is TGTGCCAGCAGTCGGACGACTAGCGGGATCGCCGGGGAGCTGTTTTTT. This sequence encodes CASSRTTSGIAGELFF. The chain carries TRBV12-3 or TRBV12-4 and TRBJ2-2; 11 bases fit TRBD2. With 5 bases clipped from V and 6 bases from J, the junction kept 8 bases outside the gene matches. This CDR3 has 16 amino acids.

This chain uses TRBV6-2 or TRBV6-3 with TRBJ2-7; TRBD1 agrees at 8 bases. Trimming removed 6 bases from V and 3 bases from J; junction bases left unmatched: 7. CDR1 and CDR2 from the germline V gene are MNHEY and SVGEGT. The CDR3 has 14 amino acids. CDR3 nucleotide sequence: TGTGCCAGCAGGATGGACAGGGTTTTCTACGAGCAGTACTTC. Translated: CASRMDRVFYEQYF.

Many counts were recorded for this clonotype. V is TRBV5-6 and J is TRBJ1-5; no definite D call. CDR3 length: 12 amino acids. The germline V gene encodes CDR1 SGHDT and CDR2 YYEEEE. Trimming cost V 1 base and J 5 bases, with 4 bases left between them. CDR3 region: CASSLFDQPQHF. In DNA, the CDR3 is TGTGCCAGCAGCTTGTTCGATCAGCCCCAGCATTTT.

This chain joins TRBV5-1 and TRBJ1-5, with unresolved D. Per germline, CDR1 SGHRS and CDR2 YFSETQ. Deletions cut 7 bases from V and 3 bases from J, with 11 bases between. This CDR3 is built from 13 residues. CDR3 protein: CASGRGPNQPQHF. CDR3 DNA: TGCGCCAGCGGACGGGGTCCCAATCAGCCCCAGCATTTT.

By proportion, this clonotype is medium-sized (0.01 to 0.1%). The chain links TRBV19 to TRBJ2-1, with D possibly TRBD2 on 7 matching bases. The ends were cut back, 4 bases at V and 3 bases at J, with 10 bases in the middle. The germline gives CDR1 LNHDA, CDR2 SQIVND (reference sequence). CDR3 length equals 14 residues. CDR3 bases: TGTGCCAGTAGTACAGGGGACTACTACAATGAGCAGTTCTTC. Its translation is CASSTGDYYNEQFF.

The chain links TRBV6-1 to TRBJ2-5, with D perhaps matching TRBD1 (6 bases). The V gene lost 3 bases and the J gene lost 2 bases, with 13 bases spanning the gap. This CDR3 has 15 amino acids. The V gene's germline CDR1 is MNHNS and CDR2 SASEGT. The CDR3 reads CASSDPGQFQETQYF. The CDR3 DNA sequence: TGTGCCAGCAGTGATCCAGGACAGTTTCAAGAGACCCAGTACTTC.

The V and J genes are TRBV5-5 and TRBJ1-3, with D tentatively TRBD1 (5 bases). The CDR3 extends over 15 amino acids. Trimming left V 4 bases short and J 0 bases short, with 11 bases between. The V gene's germline CDR1 is SGHKS and CDR2 YYEKEE (reference sequence). This chain's CDR3 is CASSLSQGSGNTIYF. CDR3 DNA: TGTGCCAGCAGCCTCAGCCAGGGCTCTGGAAACACCATATATTTT. Drawing the rest from reference TRBV5-5 and TRBJ1-3, the complete variable domain is DAGVTQSPTHLIKTRGQQVTLRCSPISGHKSVSWYQQVLGQGPQFIFQYYEKEERGRGNFPDRFSARQFPNYSSELNVNALLLGDSALYLCASSLSQGSGNTIYFGEGSWLTVV.

By frequency in the sample, this clonotype is medium-sized (0.01 to 0.1%). The rearrangement links TRBV19 to TRBJ2-7; D call uncertain. Germline V gene lookup returns CDR1 LNHDA and CDR2 SQIVND (reference sequence). Trimming pared 3 bases from V and 0 bases from J, leaving 12 bases between. The CDR3 runs 15 residues. The CDR3 reads CASSIDFLSSYEQYF. The CDR3 region has the DNA TGTGCCAGTAGTATTGACTTCCTTAGCTCCTACGAGCAGTACTTC.

By sample share, this clonotype is medium-sized. The chain joins TRBV19 to TRBJ1-6; TRBD1 matches 7 bases. The V and J ends lost 6 bases and 6 bases, in that order; junction bases with no gene match: 11. The CDR3 runs to 16 residues. The V gene's germline CDR1 is LNHDA and CDR2 SQIVND (reference sequence). In DNA form, the CDR3 reads TGTGCCAGTAGAACCCAGACAGGGATTGGTAATTCACCCCTCCACTTT. Translating gives CASRTQTGIGNSPLHF.

The chain is built from TRBV20-1 and TRBJ2-1; possibly TRBD1 or TRBD2 for D (5 bases each). The CDR3 runs to 16 residues. With 2 bases removed from V and 8 bases from J, the gap between germline ends came to 22 bases. Germline CDR1 reads DFQATT; CDR2 reads SNEGSKA (reference sequence). The CDR3 protein is CSARLRPGLRGDEQFF. The CDR3 DNA follows: TGCAGTGCTAGACTCAGACCGGGCCTAAGAGGGGATGAGCAGTTCTTC.